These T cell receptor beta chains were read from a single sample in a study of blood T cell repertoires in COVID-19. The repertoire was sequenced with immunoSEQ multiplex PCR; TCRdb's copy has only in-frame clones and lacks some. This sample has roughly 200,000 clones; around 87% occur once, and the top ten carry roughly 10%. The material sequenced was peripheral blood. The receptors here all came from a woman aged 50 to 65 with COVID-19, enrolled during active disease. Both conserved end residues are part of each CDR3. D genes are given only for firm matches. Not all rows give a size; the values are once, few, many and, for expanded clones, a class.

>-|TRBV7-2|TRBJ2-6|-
TGTGCCAGCAGCTTAGACAGCTCTGGGGCCAACGTCCTGACTTTC
CASSLDSSGANVLTF
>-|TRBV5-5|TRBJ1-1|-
TGTGCCAGCAGCTTGTTAAAGGGGTACACTGAAGCTTTCTTT
CASSLLKGYTEAFF
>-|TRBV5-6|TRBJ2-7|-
TGTGCCAGCAGCTTCCCGGCCGGCGGGAAGACCTACGAGCAGTACTTC
CASSFPAGGKTYEQYF
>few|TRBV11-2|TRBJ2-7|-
TGTGCCAGCAGCTTTGACAAAGGGGGATACGAGCAGTACTTC
CASSFDKGGYEQYF
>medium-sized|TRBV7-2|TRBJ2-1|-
TGTGCCAGCAGCCCCACCTACCGGGAGACAGATGAGCAGTTCTTC
CASSPTYRETDEQFF
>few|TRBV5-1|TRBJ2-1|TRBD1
TGCGCCAGCAGCCGGACCGGACAGGGGACTTACAATGAGCAGTTCTTC
CASSRTGQGTYNEQFF
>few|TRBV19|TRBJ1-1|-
TGTGCCAGTAGTATAGTTGAGGGGACAGAAGCTTTCTTT
CASSIVEGTEAFF
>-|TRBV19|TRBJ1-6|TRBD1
TGTGCCAGTACCCTCGGGAGGGGGCTTAATTCACCCCTCCACTTT
CASTLGRGLNSPLHF
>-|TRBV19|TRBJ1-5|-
TGTGCCAGTAGTTACCGTTCCGGGACAAGATTTAGCAATCAGCCCCAGCATTTT
CASSYRSGTRFSNQPQHF
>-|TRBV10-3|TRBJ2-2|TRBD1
TGTGCCATCAGGAGCGGGACAGGGTTTTTTGGGGAGCTGTTTTTT
CAIRSGTGFFGELFF
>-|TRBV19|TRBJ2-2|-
TGTGCCAGTAGGGCGGGCCCGAGGGCCGGGGAGCTGTTTTTT
CASRAGPRAGELFF
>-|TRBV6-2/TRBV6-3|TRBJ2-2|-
TGTGCCAGCAGTCCCAACAGGGGAGGAATGGCCGGGGAGCTGTTTTTT
CASSPNRGGMAGELFF
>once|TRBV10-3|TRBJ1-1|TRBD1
TGTGCCATCAAGACAGGGTTGAACACTGAAGCTTTCTTT
CAIKTGLNTEAFF
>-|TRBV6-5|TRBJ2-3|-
TGTGCCAGCAGTCATAGTCAAACAGATACGCAGTATTTT
CASSHSQTDTQYF
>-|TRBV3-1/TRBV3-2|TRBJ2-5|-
TGTGCCAGCAGCCCCCCGGGGGTAGTTGAAGCCCAGTACTTC
CASSPPGVVEAQYF
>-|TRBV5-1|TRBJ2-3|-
TGCGCCAGCAGCCTACCCACAGATACGCAGTATTTT
CASSLPTDTQYF
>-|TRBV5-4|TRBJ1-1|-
TGTGCCAGCGGGGGGAATGGTAACACTGAAGCTTTCTTT
CASGGNGNTEAFF
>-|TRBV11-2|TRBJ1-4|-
TGTGCCAGCAGCTCGTTGGAAAAACTGTTTTTT
CASSSLEKLFF
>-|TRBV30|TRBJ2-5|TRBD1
TGTGCCTGGACCCTCGGACAGGTCCAAGAGACCCAGTACTTC
CAWTLGQVQETQYF
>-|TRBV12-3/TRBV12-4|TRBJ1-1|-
TGTGCCAGCAGTTTAGGCCCCGGGGACAAAGCTTTCTTT
CASSLGPGDKAFF
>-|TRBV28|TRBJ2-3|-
TGTGCCAGCAGTTTTCTTCTGAGTCTCCTTAGCACAGATACGCAGTATTTT
CASSFLLSLLSTDTQYF
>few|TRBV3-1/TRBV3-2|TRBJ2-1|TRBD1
TGTGCCAGCAGCCCGGGACAGGTCTACAATGAGCAGTTCTTC
CASSPGQVYNEQFF
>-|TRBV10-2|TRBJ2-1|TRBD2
TGCGCCAGCGGCGATGCGGGGGGGCCGGAGGATGAGCAGTTCTTC
CASGDAGGPEDEQFF
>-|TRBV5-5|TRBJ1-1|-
TGTGCCAGCAGCTTGATAGCGAACACTGAAGCTTTCTTT
CASSLIANTEAFF
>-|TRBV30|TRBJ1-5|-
TGTGCCTGGAGTGTACTGGACAGTACAAGGCCCCAGCATTTT
CAWSVLDSTRPQHF
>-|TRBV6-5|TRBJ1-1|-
TGTGCCAGCAGTTCCATCCGGGGGACCAACCCTGAAGCTTTCTTT
CASSSIRGTNPEAFF